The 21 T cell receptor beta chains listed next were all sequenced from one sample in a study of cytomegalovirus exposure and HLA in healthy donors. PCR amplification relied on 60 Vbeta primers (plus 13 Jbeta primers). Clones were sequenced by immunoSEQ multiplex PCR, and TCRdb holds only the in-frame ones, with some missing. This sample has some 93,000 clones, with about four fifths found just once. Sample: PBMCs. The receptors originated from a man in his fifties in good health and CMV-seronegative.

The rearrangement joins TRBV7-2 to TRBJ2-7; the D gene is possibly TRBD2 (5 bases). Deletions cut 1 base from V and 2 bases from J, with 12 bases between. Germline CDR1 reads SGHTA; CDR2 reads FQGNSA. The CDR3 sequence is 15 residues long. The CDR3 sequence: CASSLESGIPYEQYF. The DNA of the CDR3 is TGTGCCAGCAGCTTAGAAAGCGGAATCCCCTACGAGCAGTACTTC.

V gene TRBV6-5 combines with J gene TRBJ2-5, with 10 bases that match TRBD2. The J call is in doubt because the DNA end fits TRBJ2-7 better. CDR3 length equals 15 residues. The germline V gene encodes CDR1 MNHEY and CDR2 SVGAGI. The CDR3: CASSYSTSGPYEQYF. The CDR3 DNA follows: TGTGCCAGCAGTTACTCGACTAGCGGGCCCTACGAGCAGTACTTC.

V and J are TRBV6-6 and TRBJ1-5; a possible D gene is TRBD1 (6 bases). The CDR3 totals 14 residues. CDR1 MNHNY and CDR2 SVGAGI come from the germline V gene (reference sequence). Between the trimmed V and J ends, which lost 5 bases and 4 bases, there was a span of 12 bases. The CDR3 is CASSPGHGNQPQHF. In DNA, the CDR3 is TGTGCCAGCAGTCCGGGACACGGAAATCAGCCCCAGCATTTT.

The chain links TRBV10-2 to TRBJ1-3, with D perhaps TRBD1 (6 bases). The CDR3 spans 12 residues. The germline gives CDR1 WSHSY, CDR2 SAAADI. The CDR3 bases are TGCGCGACTTCAGGGGCTGGAAACACCATATATTTT. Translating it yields CATSGAGNTIYF.

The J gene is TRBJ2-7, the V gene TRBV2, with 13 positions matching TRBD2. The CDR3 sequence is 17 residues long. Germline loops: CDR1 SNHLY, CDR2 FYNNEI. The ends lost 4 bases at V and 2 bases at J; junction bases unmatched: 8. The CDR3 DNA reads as TGTGCCAGCAGTGTCGTACTAGCGGGAGGGCCCGCCTACGAGCAGTACTTC. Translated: CASSVVLAGGPAYEQYF.

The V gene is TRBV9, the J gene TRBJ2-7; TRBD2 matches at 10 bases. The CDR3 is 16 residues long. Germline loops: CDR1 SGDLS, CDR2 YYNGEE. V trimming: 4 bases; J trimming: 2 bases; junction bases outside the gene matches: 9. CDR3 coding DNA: TGTGCCAGCAGCCCCGGCGCAGCGGGAGGGCCCTACGAGCAGTACTTC. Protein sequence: CASSPGAAGGPYEQYF.

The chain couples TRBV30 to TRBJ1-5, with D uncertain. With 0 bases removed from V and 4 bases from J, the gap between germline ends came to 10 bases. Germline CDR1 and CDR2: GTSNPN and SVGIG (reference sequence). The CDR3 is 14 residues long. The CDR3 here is CAWSVAQLNQPQHF. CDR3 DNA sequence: TGTGCCTGGAGTGTTGCACAGTTAAATCAGCCCCAGCATTTT.

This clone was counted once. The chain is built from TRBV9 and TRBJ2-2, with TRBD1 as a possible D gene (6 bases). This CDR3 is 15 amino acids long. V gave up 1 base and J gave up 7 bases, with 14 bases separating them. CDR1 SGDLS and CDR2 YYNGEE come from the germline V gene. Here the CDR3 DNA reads TGTGCCAGCAGCGTAAGGGGGAGAGCGGACGGGGAGCTGTTTTTT. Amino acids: CASSVRGRADGELFF.

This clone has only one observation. This chain's CDR3 is CASSLRRSSYEQYF. The CDR3 nucleotides are TGTGCCAGCAGTTTAAGGCGGAGCTCCTACGAGCAGTACTTC. This sequence joins TRBV27 and TRBJ2-7, with D unresolved. Germline V lookup: CDR1 MNHEY, CDR2 SMNVEV (reference sequence). The V end was cut by 2 bases, the J end by 0 bases, with 8 bases between. The CDR3 has 14 residues.

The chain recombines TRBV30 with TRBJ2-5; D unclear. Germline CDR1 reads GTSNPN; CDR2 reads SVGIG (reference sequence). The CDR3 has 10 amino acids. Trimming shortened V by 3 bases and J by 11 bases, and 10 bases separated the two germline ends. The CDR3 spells CAWSRREQYF. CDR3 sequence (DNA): TGTGCCTGGAGCCGCCGTGAGCAGTACTTC.

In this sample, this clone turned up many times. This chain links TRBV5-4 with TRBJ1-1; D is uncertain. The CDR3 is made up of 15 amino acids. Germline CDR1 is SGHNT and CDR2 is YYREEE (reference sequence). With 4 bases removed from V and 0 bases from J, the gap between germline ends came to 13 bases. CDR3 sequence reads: CASSQGREMNTEAFF. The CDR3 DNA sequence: TGTGCCAGCAGCCAAGGGCGGGAGATGAACACTGAAGCTTTCTTT.

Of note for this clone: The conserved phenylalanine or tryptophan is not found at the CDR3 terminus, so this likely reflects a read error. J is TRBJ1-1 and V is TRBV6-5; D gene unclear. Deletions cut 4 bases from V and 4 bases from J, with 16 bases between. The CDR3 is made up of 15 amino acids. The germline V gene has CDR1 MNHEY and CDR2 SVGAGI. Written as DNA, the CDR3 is TGTGCCAGCAGTTTTTTGTCTAACGAGCGCACTGAAGCTTTCCTT. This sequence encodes CASSFLSNERTEAFL.

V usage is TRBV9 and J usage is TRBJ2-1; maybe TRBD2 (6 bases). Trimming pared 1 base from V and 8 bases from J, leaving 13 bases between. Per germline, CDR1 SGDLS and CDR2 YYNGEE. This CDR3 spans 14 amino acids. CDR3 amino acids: CASSVLSGDYEQFF. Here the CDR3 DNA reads TGTGCCAGCAGCGTACTATCCGGGGACTATGAGCAGTTCTTC.

The CDR3 DNA reads as TGCGCCAGCAGGCCGACAGGGGCCGGCGAGCAGTACTTC. It yields the protein CASRPTGAGEQYF. This chain uses TRBV5-1 with TRBJ2-7; 8 bases are shared with TRBD1. V lost 5 bases and J lost 6; bases outside the gene matches: 7. Germline values: CDR1 SGHRS, CDR2 YFSETQ. The CDR3 totals 13 residues. Full variable domain (remainder filled in from reference TRBV5-1 and TRBJ2-7): KAGVTQTPRYLIKTRGQQVTLSCSPISGHRSVSWYQQTPGQGLQFLFEYFSETQRNKGNFPGRFSGRQFSNSRSEMNVSTLELGDSALYLCASRPTGAGEQYFGPGTRLTVT.

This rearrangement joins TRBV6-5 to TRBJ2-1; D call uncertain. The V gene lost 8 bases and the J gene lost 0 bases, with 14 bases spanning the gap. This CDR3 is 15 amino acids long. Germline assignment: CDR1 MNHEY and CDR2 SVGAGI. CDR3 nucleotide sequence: TGTGCCAGCGCTCCTCGGGTGAGCTCCTACAATGAGCAGTTCTTC. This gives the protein CASAPRVSSYNEQFF.

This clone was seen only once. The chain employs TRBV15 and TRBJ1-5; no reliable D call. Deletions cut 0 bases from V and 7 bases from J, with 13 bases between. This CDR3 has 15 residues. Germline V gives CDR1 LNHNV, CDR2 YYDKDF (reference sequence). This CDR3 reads CATSRDRGVSQPQHF. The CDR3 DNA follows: TGTGCCACCAGCAGAGATCGCGGGGTTAGCCAGCCCCAGCATTTT.

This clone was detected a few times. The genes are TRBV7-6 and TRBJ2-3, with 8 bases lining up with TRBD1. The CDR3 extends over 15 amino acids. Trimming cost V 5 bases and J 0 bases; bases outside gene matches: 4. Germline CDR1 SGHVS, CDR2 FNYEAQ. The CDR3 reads CASSPRQGSTDTQYF. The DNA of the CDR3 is TGTGCCAGCAGCCCTCGACAGGGGAGCACAGATACGCAGTATTTT. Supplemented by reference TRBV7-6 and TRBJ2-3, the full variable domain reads GAGVSQSPRYKVTKRGQDVALRCDPISGHVSLYWYRQALGQGPEFLTYFNYEAQQDKSGLPNDRFSAERPEGSISTLTIQRTEQRDSAMYRCASSPRQGSTDTQYFGPGTRLTVL.

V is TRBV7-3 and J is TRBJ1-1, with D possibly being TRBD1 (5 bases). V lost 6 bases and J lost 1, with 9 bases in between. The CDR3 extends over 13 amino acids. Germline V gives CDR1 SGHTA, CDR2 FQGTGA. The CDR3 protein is CASRSTGNTEAFF. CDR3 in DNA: TGTGCCAGCAGATCAACAGGGAACACTGAAGCTTTCTTT.

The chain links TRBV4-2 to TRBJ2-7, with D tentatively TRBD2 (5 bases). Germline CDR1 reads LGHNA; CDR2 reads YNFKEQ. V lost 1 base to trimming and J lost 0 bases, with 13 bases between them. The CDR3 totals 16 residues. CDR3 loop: CASSQAGLLSSYEQYF. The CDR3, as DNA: TGTGCCAGCAGCCAAGCCGGACTTCTGAGCTCCTACGAGCAGTACTTC.

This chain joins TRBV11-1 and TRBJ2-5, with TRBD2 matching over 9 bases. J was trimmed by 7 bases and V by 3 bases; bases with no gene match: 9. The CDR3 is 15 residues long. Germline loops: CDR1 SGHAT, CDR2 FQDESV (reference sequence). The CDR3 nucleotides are TGTGCCAGCAGCTTGCGGGAGGGCGGACGAGGGACCCAGTACTTC. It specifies CASSLREGGRGTQYF.

CDR3 loop: CASSPLEANEQFF. The CDR3 DNA sequence: TGTGCCAGCAGCCCTCTCGAGGCGAATGAGCAGTTCTTC. The rearrangement joins TRBV7-9 to TRBJ2-1; no clear D gene. Germline lookup yields CDR1 SEHNR and CDR2 FQNEAQ (reference sequence). Trimming pared 5 bases from V and 7 bases from J, leaving 12 bases between. The CDR3 extends over 13 amino acids.